This T cell receptor (beta chain) was recorded in a study of T cell changes during pregnancy in multiple sclerosis (dated by TCRdb to between 2019 and 2020). As for the study more broadly: The study examined how the T cell repertoire changed over the course of pregnancy in women with multiple sclerosis.

The method behind the library was the immunoSEQ multiplex PCR assay. Drawn from immuneACCESS, this table holds only the in-frame rearrangements with V and J called that TCRdb kept. Clones are partly lost; checked studies trace under half to an unresolved V gene and leave the rest unexplained. Within this sample are some 40,000 clones, with roughly 89% of them counted one time only. Over 0.45% of the sample goes to the ten largest clones. A note on this clone: It lacks a known antigen. No per-base quality is available; no much larger clone lies one base away.

Including the terminal cysteine and phenylalanine, the CDR3 comprises 13 residues. The entry retains the CDR3 DNA only, 39 bases that are in frame from base 1. V drops 11 bases and J drops 0 bases, leaving 12 bases in between. From a lookup of the germline V gene, CDR1 and CDR2 are ENHRY and SYGVKD. The sequence links TRBV10-3 to TRBJ2-3; no D segment can be confidently identified. This sequence was found in a female donor with multiple sclerosis, enrolled in a pregnancy study. This specimen consisted of CD4+ T cells from peripheral blood mononuclear cells, obtained in the second trimester of pregnancy. DNA sequence: TGTGCCGCAGCTCCGCGGAGCACAGATACGCAGTATTTT. Its translation reads: CAAAPRSTDTQYF.